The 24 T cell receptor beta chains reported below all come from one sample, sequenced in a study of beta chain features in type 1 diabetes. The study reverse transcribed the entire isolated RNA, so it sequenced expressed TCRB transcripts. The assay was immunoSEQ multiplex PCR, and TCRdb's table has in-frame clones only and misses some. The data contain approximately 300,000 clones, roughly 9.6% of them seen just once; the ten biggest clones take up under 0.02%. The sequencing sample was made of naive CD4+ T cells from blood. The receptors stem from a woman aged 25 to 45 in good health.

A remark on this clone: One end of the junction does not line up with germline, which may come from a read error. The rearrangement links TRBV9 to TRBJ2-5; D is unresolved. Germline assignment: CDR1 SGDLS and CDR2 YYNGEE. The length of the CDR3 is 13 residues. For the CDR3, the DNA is TGTGCCAGCAGCGTAAACAGCCAAGAGATCCAGTACTTC. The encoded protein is CASSVNSQEIQYF.

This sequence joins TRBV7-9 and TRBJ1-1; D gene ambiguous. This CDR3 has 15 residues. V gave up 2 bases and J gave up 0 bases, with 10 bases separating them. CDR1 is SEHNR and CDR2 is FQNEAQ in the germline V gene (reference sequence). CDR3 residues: CASSLNRLLNTEAFF. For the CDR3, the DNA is TGTGCCAGCAGCTTAAACCGACTCCTGAACACTGAAGCTTTCTTT.

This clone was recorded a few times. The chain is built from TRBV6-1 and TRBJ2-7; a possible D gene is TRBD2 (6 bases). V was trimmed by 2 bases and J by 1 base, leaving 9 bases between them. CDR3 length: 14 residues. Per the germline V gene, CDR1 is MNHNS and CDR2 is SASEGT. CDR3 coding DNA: TGTGCCAGCAGTGAACCGGGGGATTCCTACGAGCAGTACTTC. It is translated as CASSEPGDSYEQYF.

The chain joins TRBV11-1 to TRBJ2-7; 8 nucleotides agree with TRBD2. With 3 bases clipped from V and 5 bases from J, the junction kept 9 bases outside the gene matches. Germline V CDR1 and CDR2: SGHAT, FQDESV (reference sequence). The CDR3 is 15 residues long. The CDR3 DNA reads TGTGCCAGCAGCTTCAACACGGGAGGGCCTGACGAGCAGTACTTC. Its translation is CASSFNTGGPDEQYF.

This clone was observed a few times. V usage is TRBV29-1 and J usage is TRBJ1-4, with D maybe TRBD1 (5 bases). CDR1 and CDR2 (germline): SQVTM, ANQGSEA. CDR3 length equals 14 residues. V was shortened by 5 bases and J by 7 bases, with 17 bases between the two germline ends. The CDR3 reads CSVRRSQRGEKLFF. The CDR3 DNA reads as TGCAGCGTTCGGCGTTCCCAAAGGGGTGAAAAACTGTTTTTT.

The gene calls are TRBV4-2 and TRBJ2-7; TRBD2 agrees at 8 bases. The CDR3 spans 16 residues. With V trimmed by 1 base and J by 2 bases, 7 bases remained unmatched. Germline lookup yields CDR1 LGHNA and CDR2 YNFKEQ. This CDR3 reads CASSQGLTSATYEQYF. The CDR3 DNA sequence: TGTGCCAGCAGCCAAGGGCTGACTAGCGCTACCTACGAGCAGTACTTC.

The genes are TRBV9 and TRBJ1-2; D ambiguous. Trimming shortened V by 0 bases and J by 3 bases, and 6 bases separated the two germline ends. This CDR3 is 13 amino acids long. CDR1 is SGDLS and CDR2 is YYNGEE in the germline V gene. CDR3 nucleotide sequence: TGTGCCAGCAGCGTAGTTTTCGACTATGGCTACACCTTC. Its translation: CASSVVFDYGYTF.

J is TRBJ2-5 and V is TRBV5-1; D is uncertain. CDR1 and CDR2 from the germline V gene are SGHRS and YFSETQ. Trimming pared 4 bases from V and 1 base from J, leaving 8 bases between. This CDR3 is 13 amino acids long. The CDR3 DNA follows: TGCGCCAGCAGCGGTGTCGGCCAAGAGACCCAGTACTTC. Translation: CASSGVGQETQYF.

This CDR3 is CASSVAAGALNEQFF. The CDR3 DNA follows: TGTGCCAGCAGCGTAGCAGCGGGAGCCCTCAATGAGCAGTTCTTC. This chain connects TRBV9 to TRBJ2-1; 8 bases match TRBD2. Trimming at V came to 0 bases and at J to 6 bases, leaving 5 bases not matched to a gene. The CDR3 length is 15 residues. CDR1 is SGDLS, CDR2 YYNGEE, per germline.

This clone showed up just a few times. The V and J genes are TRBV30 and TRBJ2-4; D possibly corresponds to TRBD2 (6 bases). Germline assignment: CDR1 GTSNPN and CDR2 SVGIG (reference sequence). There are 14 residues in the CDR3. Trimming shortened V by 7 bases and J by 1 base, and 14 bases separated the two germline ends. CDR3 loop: CALTSGVAKNIQYF. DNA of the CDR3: TGTGCCTTAACCTCGGGGGTGGCCAAAAACATTCAGTACTTC.

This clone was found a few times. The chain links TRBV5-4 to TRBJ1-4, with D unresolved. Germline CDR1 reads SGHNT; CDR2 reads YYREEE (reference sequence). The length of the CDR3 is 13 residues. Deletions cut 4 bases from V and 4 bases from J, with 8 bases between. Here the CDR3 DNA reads TGTGCCAGCAGCCCGGGGAGTAATGAAAAACTGTTTTTT. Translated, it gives CASSPGSNEKLFF.

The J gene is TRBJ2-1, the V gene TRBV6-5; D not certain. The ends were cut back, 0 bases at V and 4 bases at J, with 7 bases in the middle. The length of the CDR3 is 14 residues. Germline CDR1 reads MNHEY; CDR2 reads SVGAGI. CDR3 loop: CASSYSPGYNEQFF. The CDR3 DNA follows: TGTGCCAGCAGTTACTCTCCGGGTTACAATGAGCAGTTCTTC.

The CDR3 region has the DNA TGTGCCAGCAGCGGTTTCCGCGGGATAGACAATGAGCAGTTCTTC. This codes for CASSGFRGIDNEQFF. The chain carries TRBV2 and TRBJ2-1; TRBD2 might be the D (6 bases). In germline, CDR1 is SNHLY, CDR2 FYNNEI. V was pared by 6 bases and J by 5 bases, with 17 bases between. The CDR3 extends over 15 amino acids.

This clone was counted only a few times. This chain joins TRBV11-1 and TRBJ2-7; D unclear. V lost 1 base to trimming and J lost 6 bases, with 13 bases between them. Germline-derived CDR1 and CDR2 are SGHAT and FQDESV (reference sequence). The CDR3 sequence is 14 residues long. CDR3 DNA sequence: TGTGCCAGCAGCTTAGAATCATACCTACGCGAGCAGTACTTC. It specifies CASSLESYLREQYF.

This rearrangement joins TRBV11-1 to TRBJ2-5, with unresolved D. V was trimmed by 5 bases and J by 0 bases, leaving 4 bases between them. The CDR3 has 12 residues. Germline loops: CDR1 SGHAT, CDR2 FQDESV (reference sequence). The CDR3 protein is CASSRDQETQYF. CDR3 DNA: TGTGCCAGCAGCCGGGACCAAGAGACCCAGTACTTC.

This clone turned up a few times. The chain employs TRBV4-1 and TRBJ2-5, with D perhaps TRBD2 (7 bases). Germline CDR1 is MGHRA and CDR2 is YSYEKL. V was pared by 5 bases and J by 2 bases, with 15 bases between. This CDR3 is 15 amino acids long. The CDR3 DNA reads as TGCGCCAGCAGCGGGGGCGGGAGCGAACAAGAGACCCAGTACTTC. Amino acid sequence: CASSGGGSEQETQYF.

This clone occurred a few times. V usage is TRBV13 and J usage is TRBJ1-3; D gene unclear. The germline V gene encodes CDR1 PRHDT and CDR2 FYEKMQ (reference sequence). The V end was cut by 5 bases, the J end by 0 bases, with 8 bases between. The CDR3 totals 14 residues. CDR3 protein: CASSLSYSGNTIYF. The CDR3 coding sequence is TGTGCCAGCAGCCTCAGTTACTCTGGAAACACCATATATTTT.

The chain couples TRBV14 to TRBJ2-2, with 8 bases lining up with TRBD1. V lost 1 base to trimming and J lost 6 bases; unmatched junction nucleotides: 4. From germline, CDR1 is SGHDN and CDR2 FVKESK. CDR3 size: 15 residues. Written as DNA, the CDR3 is TGTGCCAGCAGCCAAGCTCAGGGGGCGGCCGGGGAGCTGTTTTTT. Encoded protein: CASSQAQGAAGELFF.

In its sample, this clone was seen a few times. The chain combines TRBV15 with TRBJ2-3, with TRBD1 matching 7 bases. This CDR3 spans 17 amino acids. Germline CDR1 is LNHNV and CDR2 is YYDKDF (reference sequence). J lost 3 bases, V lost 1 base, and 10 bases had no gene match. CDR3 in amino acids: CATSRGRQGGRTDTQYF. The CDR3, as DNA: TGTGCCACCAGCAGAGGTAGACAGGGCGGTAGGACAGATACGCAGTATTTT.

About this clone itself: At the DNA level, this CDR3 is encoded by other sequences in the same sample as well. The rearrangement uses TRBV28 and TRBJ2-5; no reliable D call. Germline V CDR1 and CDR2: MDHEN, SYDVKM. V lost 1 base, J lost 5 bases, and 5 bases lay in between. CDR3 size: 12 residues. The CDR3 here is CASSLSRETQYF. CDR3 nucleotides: TGTGCCAGCAGTTTATCTAGGGAGACCCAGTACTTC.

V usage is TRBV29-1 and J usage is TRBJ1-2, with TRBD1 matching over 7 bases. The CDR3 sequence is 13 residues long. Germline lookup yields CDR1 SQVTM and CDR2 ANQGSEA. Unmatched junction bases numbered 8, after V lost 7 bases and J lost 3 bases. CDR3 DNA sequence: TGCAGCGCGATGACAGGGTGGGACTATGGCTACACCTTC. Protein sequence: CSAMTGWDYGYTF. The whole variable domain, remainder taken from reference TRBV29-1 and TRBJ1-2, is SAVISQKPSRDICQRGTSLTIQCQVDSQVTMMFWYRQQPGQSLTLIATANQGSEATYESGFVIDKFPISRPNLTFSTLTVSNMSPEDSSIYLCSAMTGWDYGYTFGSGTRLTVV.

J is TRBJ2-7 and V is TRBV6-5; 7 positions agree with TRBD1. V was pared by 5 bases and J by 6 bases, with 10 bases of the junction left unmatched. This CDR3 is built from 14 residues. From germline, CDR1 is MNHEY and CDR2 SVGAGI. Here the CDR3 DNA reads TGTGCCAGCAGTAGGGACAGCACTACGTTCGAGCAGTACTTC. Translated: CASSRDSTTFEQYF.

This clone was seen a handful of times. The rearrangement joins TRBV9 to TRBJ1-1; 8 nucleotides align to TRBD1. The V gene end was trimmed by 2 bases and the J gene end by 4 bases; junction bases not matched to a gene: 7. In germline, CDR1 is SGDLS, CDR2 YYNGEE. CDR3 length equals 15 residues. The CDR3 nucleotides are TGTGCCAGCAGCGTTGGACAGGGAAGAGTCACTGAAGCTTTCTTT. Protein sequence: CASSVGQGRVTEAFF.

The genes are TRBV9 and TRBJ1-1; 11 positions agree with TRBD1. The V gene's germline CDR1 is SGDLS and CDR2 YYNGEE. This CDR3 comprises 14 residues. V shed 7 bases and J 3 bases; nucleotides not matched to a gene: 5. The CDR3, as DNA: TGTGCCAGCGGACAGGGGGCAAAGGACACTGAAGCTTTCTTT. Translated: CASGQGAKDTEAFF.